Shown below are 11 T cell receptor beta chains from a single sample sequenced in a study of blood T cell repertoires in COVID-19. The data were produced by immunoSEQ multiplex PCR, yet TCRdb's version contains in-frame clones alone and is incomplete. The table includes under 300,000 clones, 70% to 90% detected once. Sequencing was carried out using PBMCs or T cells enriched from blood (not recorded which). The source of these receptors is a woman in her sixties in a cohort exposed to, infected with or recovered from COVID-19 (not recorded which).

The V and J genes are TRBV27 and TRBJ2-6, with a weak D call TRBD1 (5 bases). CDR3 length: 16 residues. Germline CDR1 reads MNHEY; CDR2 reads SMNVEV (reference sequence). V shed 6 bases and J shed 0 bases, with 12 bases lying between them. In DNA, the CDR3 is TGTGCCAGCAGCAAATACAGGCTCTCTGGGGCCAACGTCCTGACTTTC. Translating it yields CASSKYRLSGANVLTF.

The chain joins TRBV28 to TRBJ1-6; D is ambiguous. The V end was cut by 5 bases, the J end by 10 bases, with 12 bases between. Looked up from germline, CDR1 is MDHEN and CDR2 is SYDVKM. The CDR3 extends over 13 amino acids. Here the CDR3 DNA reads TGTGCCAGCAGTCCTCCACAAGAATCACCCCTCCACTTT. Translation gives CASSPPQESPLHF.

The chain uses TRBV7-9 and TRBJ2-7; D not certain. Trimming removed 4 bases from V and 2 bases from J, with 3 bases in between. Germline CDR1 SEHNR, CDR2 FQNEAQ (reference sequence). The CDR3 runs 11 residues. CDR3 amino acids: CASSSTYEQYF. CDR3 coding DNA: TGTGCCAGCAGCTCTACCTACGAGCAGTACTTC. Combining the CDR3 with reference TRBV7-9 and TRBJ2-7 gives the whole variable domain DTGVSQNPRHKITKRGQNVTFRCDPISEHNRLYWYRQTLGQGPEFLTYFQNEAQLEKSRLLSDRFSAERPKGSFSTLEIQRTEQGDSAMYLCASSSTYEQYFGPGTRLTVT.

The V and J genes are TRBV7-3 and TRBJ2-2, with 10 nucleotides matching TRBD2. V was clipped by 5 bases and J by 9 bases; unmatched bases: 9. CDR1 is SGHTA, CDR2 FQGTGA, per germline. This CDR3 region has 15 residues. In DNA form, the CDR3 reads TGTGCCAGCAGCCCAGGGACTAGCGTCTGTCGGGAGCTGTTTTTT. It translates to CASSPGTSVCRELFF.

V gene TRBV12-1 combines with J gene TRBJ2-3; the table gives TRBD2 as D, unverified against the DNA. TRBV12-1 is given as a pseudogene. This CDR3 region has 18 residues. The CDR3, as DNA: TGTGCCAGCAGCCCGCCGGGACTAGCCCTATCTAGCACAGATACGCAGTATTTT. Protein product: CASSPPGLALSSTDTQYF.

The chain couples TRBV27 to TRBJ2-7; tentatively, D is TRBD2 (10 bases). CDR1 MNHEY and CDR2 SMNVEV come from the germline V gene (reference sequence). The CDR3 contains 19 residues. V was shortened by 6 bases and J by 6 bases, with 33 bases between the two germline ends. Here the CDR3 reads CASRQGQGTLKAGGLEQYF. As DNA, the CDR3 is TGTGCCAGCAGACAGGGACAGGGCACCTTGAAAGCGGGAGGGCTCGAGCAGTACTTC.

The J gene is TRBJ2-2, the V gene TRBV7-6, with D perhaps TRBD1 (6 bases). The CDR3 length is 17 residues. V gave up 3 bases and J gave up 6 bases, with 20 bases separating them. The germline V gene has CDR1 SGHVS and CDR2 FNYEAQ. CDR3 sequence (DNA): TGTGCCAGCAGCTTGGGTCGCGGAAGGGGGAATCCCGGGGAGCTGTTTTTT. This gives the protein CASSLGRGRGNPGELFF.

The chain recombines TRBV2 with TRBJ1-2; D is unresolved. With 4 bases removed from V and 5 bases from J, the gap between germline ends came to 8 bases. This CDR3 comprises 12 residues. The germline V gene has CDR1 SNHLY and CDR2 FYNNEI. The CDR3 DNA reads as TGTGCCAGCAGTGTGGAGTCTTATGGCTACACCTTC. Translating gives CASSVESYGYTF.

This chain's CDR3 is CASSEVLTYEQYF. The CDR3 DNA is TGTGCCAGCAGCGAGGTCCTAACTTACGAGCAGTACTTC. J is TRBJ2-7 and V is TRBV2; D not resolved. There are 13 residues in the CDR3. Germline loops: CDR1 SNHLY, CDR2 FYNNEI. Trimming shortened V by 6 bases and J by 4 bases, and 13 bases separated the two germline ends.

The chain joins TRBV19 to TRBJ2-5; tentative D call: TRBD2 (6 bases). This CDR3 region has 12 residues. The germline V gene encodes CDR1 LNHDA and CDR2 SQIVND (reference sequence). Trimming removed 5 bases from V and 5 bases from J, with 9 bases in between. CDR3 in DNA: TGTGCCAGTAGTGGAGGGAAGGAGACCCAGTACTTC. Protein product: CASSGGKETQYF.

The J gene is TRBJ1-2, the V gene TRBV11-2, with D unresolved. This CDR3 has 13 residues. From germline, CDR1 is SGHAT and CDR2 FQNNGV. Trimming left V 3 bases short and J 2 bases short, with 7 bases between. The CDR3 loop reads CASSFSQNYGYTF. CDR3 nucleotides: TGTGCCAGCAGCTTCTCTCAGAACTATGGCTACACCTTC.